The 15 T cell receptor beta chains reported below all come from one sample, sequenced in a study of blood T cell repertoires in COVID-19 (dated by TCRdb to the early 2020s). Library generation was performed with the immunoSEQ multiplex PCR assay. TCRdb retrieved this table from immuneACCESS and kept in-frame rearrangements only. Not all clones are present; in checked studies, unresolved V genes account for under half, and no reason is known for the remainder. This sample lists 100,000 to 150,000 clones; roughly 91% were detected once. The ten largest clonotypes hold 1.5% to 1.7% of the sample. Material: peripheral blood. All receptors derive from a human donor in a cohort sampled during active COVID-19.

J is TRBJ2-2 and V is TRBV15; tentatively, D is TRBD2 (5 bases). CDR1 is LNHNV and CDR2 is YYDKDF in the germline V gene (reference sequence). This CDR3 spans 14 amino acids. V was clipped by 1 base and J by 7 bases, with 10 bases between them. The CDR3 region is CATSRATAGGELFF. DNA of the CDR3: TGTGCCACCAGCAGAGCGACGGCGGGCGGGGAGCTGTTTTTT.

This chain uses TRBV7-2 with TRBJ2-1, with D unresolved. The germline V and J ends were trimmed by 2 bases and 8 bases, with 4 bases remaining between them. This CDR3 spans 11 amino acids. Germline CDR1 SGHTA, CDR2 FQGNSA. CDR3 in DNA: TGTGCCAGCAGCTTACTCCATGAGCAGTTCTTC. Its protein is CASSLLHEQFF. The full variable domain, its missing parts supplied by reference TRBV7-2 and TRBJ2-1, is GAGVSQSPSNKVTEKGKDVELRCDPISGHTALYWYRQSLGQGLEFLIYFQGNSAPDKSGLPSDRFSAERTGGSVSTLTIQRTQQEDSAVYLCASSLLHEQFFGPGTRLTVL.

This sequence joins TRBV5-6 and TRBJ2-3, with 10 nucleotides matching TRBD2. V shed 5 bases and J 3 bases; nucleotides not matched to a gene: 6. Germline CDR1 and CDR2: SGHDT and YYEEEE. The CDR3 is 15 amino acids. CDR3 nucleotides: TGTGCCAGCAGTCAAACTAGCGGGGAGACAGATACGCAGTATTTT. Protein sequence: CASSQTSGETDTQYF.

The gene calls are TRBV28 and TRBJ2-3; TRBD1 is a possible D gene (6 bases). The germline V and J ends were trimmed by 5 bases and 1 base, with 16 bases remaining between them. Germline V CDR1 and CDR2: MDHEN, SYDVKM. The CDR3 length is 16 residues. The CDR3 sequence is CASSNSIGGGTDTQYF. The DNA for the CDR3 is TGTGCCAGCAGTAACAGCATAGGGGGTGGCACAGATACGCAGTATTTT.

J is TRBJ2-1 and V is TRBV20-1; D remains unclear. The V gene's germline CDR1 is DFQATT and CDR2 SNEGSKA (reference sequence). V was clipped by 0 bases and J by 12 bases, with 9 bases between them. The CDR3 totals 11 residues. CDR3 residues: CSAREAEWQFF. CDR3 bases: TGCAGTGCTAGAGAGGCTGAATGGCAGTTCTTC.

As for this clone: The germline gene is not matched at one end of the junction; a read error may be the cause. The gene calls are TRBV30 and TRBJ2-7, with D possibly matching TRBD2 (7 bases). The CDR3 is made up of 11 amino acids. Germline V CDR1 and CDR2: GTSNPN, SVGIG (reference sequence). CDR3 amino acids: CAWVRGALMKF. Here the CDR3 DNA reads TGTGCCTGGGTCCGGGGGGCGTTAATGAAGTTC.

The J gene is TRBJ1-5, the V gene TRBV11-2; D unresolved. Between the trimmed V and J ends, which lost 0 bases and 6 bases, there was a span of 6 bases. The CDR3 contains 13 residues. CDR1 and CDR2 from the germline V gene are SGHAT and FQNNGV. CDR3 nucleotides: TGTGCCAGCAGCTTAGATCTGAGTCAGCCCCAGCATTTT. Its protein product is CASSLDLSQPQHF.

The chain joins TRBV7-2 to TRBJ1-3; tentatively, D is TRBD1 (6 bases). V lost 4 bases and J lost 1, with 8 bases in between. Germline V gene sequence: CDR1 SGHTA, CDR2 FQGNSA. This CDR3 comprises 14 residues. The CDR3 reads CASSYGTSGNTIYF. CDR3 DNA sequence: TGTGCCAGCAGCTACGGGACATCTGGAAACACCATATATTTT. The variable domain in full, with the rest retrieved from reference TRBV7-2 and TRBJ1-3, is GAGVSQSPSNKVTEKGKDVELRCDPISGHTALYWYRQSLGQGLEFLIYFQGNSAPDKSGLPSDRFSAERTGGSVSTLTIQRTQQEDSAVYLCASSYGTSGNTIYFGEGSWLTVV.

The chain joins TRBV4-1 to TRBJ1-2, with D possibly matching TRBD1 (5 bases). The CDR3 totals 14 residues. Looked up from germline, CDR1 is MGHRA and CDR2 is YSYEKL. The V gene lost 2 bases and the J gene lost 8 bases, with 15 bases spanning the gap. CDR3 nucleotides: TGCGCCAGCAGCCAATTCTGGACATCGGTGGGCTACACCTTC. It codes for CASSQFWTSVGYTF.

With respect to this clone: The same CDR3 arises from other DNA sequences in this sample as well. This rearrangement joins TRBV29-1 to TRBJ1-1; no clear D. V lost 4 bases to trimming and J lost 4 bases, with 10 bases between them. Per the germline V gene, CDR1 is SQVTM and CDR2 is ANQGSEA. The CDR3 runs 12 residues. The CDR3 nucleotides read TGCAGCGTTGTAGGTGGCGGCACTGAAGCTTTCTTT. Translating it yields CSVVGGGTEAFF.

This clone was counted once. The V and J genes are TRBV6-5 and TRBJ2-3, with D possibly matching TRBD2 (6 bases). The CDR3 totals 14 residues. Trimming pared 2 bases from V and 5 bases from J, leaving 11 bases between. Germline V gene data show CDR1 as MNHEY and CDR2 as SVGAGI. CDR3 DNA: TGTGCCAGCAGTTACCGCCTGGGGGGAGATACGCAGTATTTT. This gives the protein CASSYRLGGDTQYF.

This chain links TRBV6-5 with TRBJ2-5; the match to TRBD2 covers 8 bases. The CDR3 has 16 residues. Germline-derived CDR1 and CDR2 are MNHEY and SVGAGI. V lost 4 bases, J lost 4 bases, and 11 bases stayed unmatched. This CDR3 reads CASSSHPGGVGETQYF. The CDR3 region has the DNA TGTGCCAGCAGTTCCCACCCGGGAGGGGTTGGAGAGACCCAGTACTTC.

This chain connects TRBV5-1 to TRBJ2-5; 9 bases are shared with TRBD1. With 4 bases clipped from V and 7 bases from J, the junction kept 5 bases outside the gene matches. Germline CDR1 SGHRS, CDR2 YFSETQ. This CDR3 spans 13 amino acids. CDR3 in amino acids: CASSPGQGGTQYF. In DNA, the CDR3 is TGCGCCAGCAGCCCGGGACAGGGCGGGACCCAGTACTTC.

J is TRBJ1-5 and V is TRBV7-9, with unresolved D. Germline V gives CDR1 SEHNR, CDR2 FQNEAQ (reference sequence). The V end was cut by 5 bases, the J end by 0 bases, with 17 bases between. The CDR3 is 17 amino acids. In DNA form, the CDR3 reads TGTGCCAGCAGCCTAGATTCTACCGTTAATAGCAATCAGCCCCAGCATTTT. Translating it yields CASSLDSTVNSNQPQHF. The entire variable domain, with the rest obtained from reference TRBV7-9 and TRBJ1-5, is as follows: DTGVSQNPRHKITKRGQNVTFRCDPISEHNRLYWYRQTLGQGPEFLTYFQNEAQLEKSRLLSDRFSAERPKGSFSTLEIQRTEQGDSAMYLCASSLDSTVNSNQPQHFGDGTRLSIL.

The chain has TRBV6-5 and TRBJ2-5, with a tentative D call TRBD2 (7 bases). V was shortened by 6 bases and J by 7 bases, with 12 bases between the two germline ends. CDR1 MNHEY and CDR2 SVGAGI come from the germline V gene. CDR3 length: 12 amino acids. CDR3 amino acids: CASRGGGVTQYF. Here the CDR3 DNA reads TGTGCCAGCAGAGGGGGAGGGGTGACCCAGTACTTC.